This T cell receptor (beta chain) is from a study of cytomegalovirus exposure and HLA in healthy donors (dated by TCRdb to 2016 to 2017). Some background on the complete study: An earlier analysis of several hundred of the donors reported 250 to 300 Gb of sequence data and 100 million to 130 million unique TCR beta sequences from about 200 million T cells. An early release that covered about 600 HLA-typed donors contained around 300 gigabases of sequencing data and 65 million to 100 million unique TCR sequences. The genetic ancestry cluster associated with self-reported Caucasian donors included about 81% of the roughly 400 genotyped donors. The aim of the study was to test whether cataloging public T cell receptors could identify signatures of past pathogen exposure. Using immunosequencing, the study profiled T cell repertoires from 500 to 800 subjects and related those repertoires to cytomegalovirus serostatus. Besides the first cohort of roughly 700 subjects, a separate validation cohort made up of 95 to 150 different subjects was used. High-throughput TCR immunosequencing, statistical association of individual TCRs with disease status, and machine learning were combined to predict cytomegalovirus infection status. A later analysis re-analyzed previously published TCR beta repertoires from 666 donors and added high-resolution HLA genotyping to study TCR occurrence patterns. In the later analysis, no new phenotypic data were used to find candidate immune exposures; instead, reliance was placed on TCR beta sequences and their occurrence across donors. In an earlier analysis of 587 of the donors, high-throughput TCR beta sequencing was used to judge whether each TCR beta V gene segment behaved as functional or pseudogenic. Donor age, sex, ethnicity and CMV serostatus were compiled together with the repertoire data. A later genetic analysis used genome-wide SNP genotypes for about three fifths of the 666 donors, treating that subset as a discovery cohort. All discovery cohort repertoires had been generated using a single sequencing platform. Class I and class II HLA loci were covered by the typing at four-digit resolution. The number of donors typed differed by locus, with about 629-630 for A, B, C, DRB1 and DQB1, 522 for DQA1, about 610 for DPA1, and some 440 for DPB1. Because of strong linkage in the cohort, roughly five DR-DQ haplotypes were treated as single units for association and clustering. Across 300 to 400 genotyped donors of the cohort, an average of approximately 240,000 unique TCR beta nucleotide sequences per donor were sequenced, and approximately 17% of those sequences were non-productive.

The CDR3 numbers 12 residues from cysteine through phenylalanine. Here the CDR3 DNA is all that survives: 36 bases in frame from base 1. The germline V gene gives CDR1 as KGHSH and CDR2 as LQKENI. V is pared back by 3 bases and J by 1 base, with 4 bases lying between the germline termini. The cohort consisted of hundreds of healthy bone marrow donors. At the time of sampling, all cohort members were nominally healthy, though unrecorded immune exposures were likely present. The donor tested CMV seropositive and was one of the 289 seropositive cohort members. A peripheral blood sample was collected from each donor, and TCR beta sequencing was performed on peripheral blood mononuclear cells. The Qiagen DNeasy Blood Extraction Kit was used to extract genomic DNA from the blood cell samples. Results the study describes overall, beyond this receptor: A later analysis associated some 17,000 TCR beta sequences with specific HLA alleles at a false discovery rate of 0.05. Several of the top co-occurrence clusters appeared to be linked to parvovirus B19, influenza, CMV and Epstein-Barr virus, according to a later analysis. A later analysis found that TCR association rates varied across HLA loci, with DRB1 alleles showing the most associated TCRs and HLA-C alleles the fewest. In a later analysis, HLA-associated TCR beta chains showed more clonal expansion and lower generation probabilities than non-associated chains that were equally common. A group of highly shared sequence variants was considered likely to be a technical artifact of the sequencing pipeline. In an earlier analysis of more than 450 of the donors, most TCR beta V segments were observed in productive rearrangements about 87% or about 30% of the time, broadly matching IMGT annotations. The classifier was reported to diagnose cytomegalovirus status with high specificity and sensitivity in both the original and validation cohorts. The authors suggested that the approach could potentially be generalized to other disease states and immunological phenotypes. Some IMGT-functional V segments, including TRBV6-2 and TRBV6-3, could not be distinguished by the 87-base-pair reads and were therefore excluded. Strong co-occurrence of HLA alleles, especially DR and DQ, made assigning TCR associations to individual alleles difficult. A later analysis found that most CMV-associated TCR beta chains appeared HLA-restricted, with HLA associations seemingly driven largely by CMV exposure. V-gene and J-gene trimming of TCR beta chains was associated with a missense DCLRE1C variant in a later genetic analysis, and the association was replicated in an independent cohort. Most TCR sequences were seen in very few donors, while some public TCRs were found in many individuals. For the cohort, immune exposure information was limited to CMV serostatus. A later genetic analysis reported fewer N-insertions in productive TCRs among donors in an Asian-associated ancestry cluster than the 666-donor mean. Correlated functional status among segregating V segments might be attributable to linkage disequilibrium, but an unknown experimental factor could not be ruled out. In vitro tests confirmed that a few of the cytomegalovirus-associated TCR beta chains recognize cytomegalovirus antigens. Because some donors lacked HLA typing at each locus, the association tests relied only on the typed subset. This cohort had only TCR beta chains sequenced, and the lack of alpha or paired-chain data limited which features could be detected. The earlier analysis of 587 of the donors excluded roughly 16 rarely observed V segments, including chromosome 9 orphons, because counts were too low. The study gave a list of about 150 TCR beta chains associated with cytomegalovirus. A further reported finding was that TCR beta sequences accurately predicted the HLA-A and HLA-B alleles for most subjects in the first cohort. Sequencing depth was assumed to be roughly uniform across donors in the presence/absence analyses, though that assumption may not hold.

In this sample, this clone turned up once. It lacks a known antigen. Base qualities are not provided; no much larger clone lies one nucleotide away. Library preparation employed the immunoSEQ multiplex PCR assay. The multiplex PCR relied on a mix of 60 forward primers for TCR Vbeta segments and 13 reverse primers for TCR Jbeta segments. The CDR3 region of rearranged TCR beta genes was amplified from genomic DNA with a multiplex PCR assay. On the Illumina HiSeq System, the amplified TCR beta libraries were sequenced as 87-base-pair reads. The study's processing was this. Across the 700 or so repertoires, a later analysis counted approximately 83 million unique TCR beta chains, some 11 million of which were shared by at least two donors. Raw reads were error-corrected and collapsed into unique sequences with a nearest-neighbor algorithm that merged closely related sequences to remove PCR and sequencing errors. CDR3 sequences were aligned to IMGT reference sequences to assign V, D and J gene segments. For a sequence to be retained, at least a six-nucleotide match to both a V gene segment and a J gene segment was required. Rearrangements were classified as productive when the CDR3 lacked stop codons and remained in frame with V and J, and all other rearrangements were classified as non-productive. CDR3 was defined according to IMGT convention as the region running from the second conserved V-encoded cysteine to the conserved J-encoded phenylalanine. The earlier analysis of 500 to 600 of the donors excluded sequences that lacked an unambiguous match to a single V gene segment. An earlier analysis of a few hundred of the donors called V segments functional above 56.7% productive rearrangements and segregating when the between-donor standard deviation exceeded 5%. A statistical classification framework was built for diagnosing cytomegalovirus status from the catalog of TCR beta chain sequences. In a later analysis, TCR nucleotide sequences were compared against IMGT/GENE-DB human TR gene sequences so that V and J genes could be assigned. The TCRdist pipeline was used in a later analysis to assign CDR3 sequences and most-parsimonious VDJ recombination scenarios. In a later analysis, each TCR beta chain was defined by its CDR3 amino acid sequence together with its V-gene family, and reads lacking a unique V-gene family were excluded. A later analysis removed nearly 600 highly shared, low-generation-probability nucleotide sequences to deal with suspected cross-contamination and a sequencing artifact. In a later analysis, a clonal expansion index was calculated for each public chain from normalized within-repertoire ranks of inferred template counts. In a later analysis, generation probabilities were computed with a VDJ recombination model fitted to out-of-frame rearrangements, and the resulting probabilities were checked against IGoR. A later analysis scored TCR-TCR, TCR-HLA and TCR-CMV co-occurrence with hypergeometric tests, applying a repertoire-size bias correction to TCR pairs. A later analysis estimated false discovery rates by permuting HLA or CMV assignments 20 times. In a later analysis, co-occurring TCRs were grouped using DBSCAN, with TCRdist sequence similarity added in when clustering inside HLA-allele-positive subsets. Repertoires with fewer than 30,000 or more than 120,000 public chains were left out of co-occurrence clustering, as were about five repertoires with anomalous nucleotide sharing. The table comes from immuneACCESS by way of TCRdb, which keeps in-frame sequences with V and J called. Part of the clones is missing from these tables; in studies checked, under half for an unresolved V gene and the rest for unknown reasons. The V and J calls and the clone size are those of that table, but D and trimming were determined from the DNA. The sample table holds about 130,000 clones, of which about 74% were seen once. About 6% of the sample is held by the ten biggest clonotypes.

The sequenced material came from PBMCs. The receptor was derived from a woman in her fifties or sixties in good health and CMV-seropositive. The chain employs TRBV18 and TRBJ2-7; no D gene call is confident. The CDR3 in this case is CASSPQSYEQYF. DNA sequence: TGTGCCAGCTCACCGCAGTCCTACGAGCAGTACTTC. Where the CDR3 stops, the reference TRBV18 and TRBJ2-7 genes take over; the full variable domain is NAGVMQNPRHLVRRRGQEARLRCSPMKGHSHVYWYRQLPEEGLKFMVYLQKENIIDESGMPKERFSAEFPKEGPSILRIQQVVRGDSAAYFCASSPQSYEQYFGPGTRLTVT.